This passage covers 14 T cell receptor beta chains from one sample sequenced in a study of shared clonotypes between healthy human individuals. Measured with immunoSEQ multiplex PCR; TCRdb has only the in-frame clones, and not every one. Of about 680,000 clones listed, around 67% are singletons. Sequencing input: memory CD4+ T cells sorted from blood. Subset denoted: CD45RA-negative fraction. The receptors originated from a woman under 40 in good health.

V and J are TRBV13 and TRBJ2-1, with a tentative D call TRBD2 (6 bases). V was pared by 2 bases and J by 5 bases, with 10 bases between. The CDR3 loop spans 14 amino acids. CDR1 and CDR2 (germline): PRHDT, FYEKMQ (reference sequence). The CDR3 DNA is TGTGCCAGCAGCTTATATACGGGAGACAATGAGCAGTTCTTC. Protein product: CASSLYTGDNEQFF. Variable domain in full (rest from reference TRBV13 and TRBJ2-1): AAGVIQSPRHLIKEKRETATLKCYPIPRHDTVYWYQQGPGQDPQFLISFYEKMQSDKGSIPDRFSAQQFSDYHSELNMSSLELGDSALYFCASSLYTGDNEQFFGPGTRLTVL.

This clone occurred once. The rearrangement links TRBV5-1 to TRBJ1-5, with a tentative D call TRBD1 (5 bases). Trimming took off 0 bases at V and 4 bases at J, with 11 bases between the two ends. Germline V gene data show CDR1 as SGHRS and CDR2 as YFSETQ. This CDR3 region has 15 residues. The CDR3 loop reads CASSLAPGGNQPQHF. The DNA of the CDR3 is TGCGCCAGCAGCTTGGCTCCCGGGGGTAATCAGCCCCAGCATTTT.

The chain recombines TRBV27 with TRBJ2-2; TRBD2 matches at 12 bases. CDR3 size: 16 residues. CDR1 is MNHEY, CDR2 SMNVEV, per germline (reference sequence). The V segment lost 6 bases and the J segment 6 bases; nucleotides outside the gene matches: 8. CDR3 DNA sequence: TGTGCCAGCAGGACTAGCGGGAGAGGTTACGCCGGGGAGCTGTTTTTT. Translation gives CASRTSGRGYAGELFF.

The chain uses TRBV5-1 and TRBJ2-3; unclear D gene. Germline-derived CDR1 and CDR2 are SGHRS and YFSETQ. The ends were cut back, 5 bases at V and 1 base at J, with 11 bases in the middle. This CDR3 is 14 amino acids long. This CDR3 reads CASRTWERTDTQYF. In DNA form, the CDR3 reads TGCGCCAGCAGGACGTGGGAACGCACAGATACGCAGTATTTT. Variable domain in full (rest from reference TRBV5-1 and TRBJ2-3): KAGVTQTPRYLIKTRGQQVTLSCSPISGHRSVSWYQQTPGQGLQFLFEYFSETQRNKGNFPGRFSGRQFSNSRSEMNVSTLELGDSALYLCASRTWERTDTQYFGPGTRLTVL.

The genes are TRBV7-7 and TRBJ2-2, with unresolved D. This CDR3 is built from 14 residues. V dropped 5 bases and J dropped 1 base, with 8 bases sitting between them. Germline CDR1 reads SSHAT; CDR2 reads FNYEAQ (reference sequence). The CDR3 nucleotides read TGTGCCAGCAGCAAGGACGGGAACACCGGGGAGCTGTTTTTT. Amino acids: CASSKDGNTGELFF.

This chain connects TRBV28 to TRBJ1-2; perhaps TRBD1 as D (5 bases). The CDR3 is made up of 14 amino acids. The V gene's germline CDR1 is MDHEN and CDR2 SYDVKM. V lost 3 bases and J lost 5, with 13 bases in between. The CDR3 loop reads CASSFYQGRYGYTF. DNA of the CDR3: TGTGCCAGCAGTTTTTATCAGGGACGATATGGCTACACCTTC.

The V gene is TRBV28, the J gene TRBJ2-1; 12 nucleotides agree with TRBD2. Trimming removed 5 bases from V and 8 bases from J; junction bases left unmatched: 13. This CDR3 comprises 17 residues. Germline values: CDR1 MDHEN, CDR2 SYDVKM. This CDR3 reads CASSVPSGRDFGDEQFF. The CDR3 nucleotides read TGTGCCAGCAGTGTACCTAGCGGGAGGGATTTTGGGGATGAGCAGTTCTTC.

This clone was observed a single time. This CDR3 reads CASSPIPNYEQYF. Written as DNA, the CDR3 is TGTGCCAGCTCCCCAATCCCGAACTACGAGCAGTACTTC. J is TRBJ2-7 and V is TRBV18; no clear D gene. Trimming removed 6 bases at V and 3 bases at J, with 12 bases between. This CDR3 comprises 13 residues. CDR1 KGHSH and CDR2 LQKENI come from the germline V gene.

The chain recombines TRBV19 with TRBJ1-5; 9 bases map to TRBD1. This CDR3 comprises 15 residues. The V gene end was trimmed by 7 bases and the J gene end by 5 bases; junction bases not matched to a gene: 9. Germline V gives CDR1 LNHDA, CDR2 SQIVND (reference sequence). This CDR3 reads CASIAGTGIHQPQHF. CDR3 nucleotide sequence: TGTGCCAGTATCGCCGGGACAGGGATCCATCAGCCCCAGCATTTT.

The genes are TRBV2 and TRBJ1-5; D is undetermined. The CDR3 extends over 11 amino acids. Germline V lookup: CDR1 SNHLY, CDR2 FYNNEI. V was trimmed by 7 bases and J by 9 bases, leaving 10 bases between them. The CDR3 protein is CASTGSGPQHF. CDR3 DNA sequence: TGTGCCAGCACCGGTTCAGGGCCCCAGCATTTT. The full variable domain, its missing parts supplied by reference TRBV2 and TRBJ1-5, is EPEVTQTPSHQVTQMGQEVILRCVPISNHLYFYWYRQILGQKVEFLVSFYNNEISEKSEIFDDQFSVERPDGSNFTLKIRSTKLEDSAMYFCASTGSGPQHFGDGTRLSIL.

The chain joins TRBV6-1 to TRBJ1-1; the D is unclear. The CDR3 is 12 residues long. Per the germline V gene, CDR1 is MNHNS and CDR2 is SASEGT. Between the trimmed V and J ends, which lost 2 bases and 5 bases, there was a span of 6 bases. The CDR3 coding sequence is TGTGCCAGCAGTGAAACTAGGACTGAAGCTTTCTTT. It encodes CASSETRTEAFF.

The CDR3, as DNA: TGTGCCAGCAGTCCTATGAGAACCCAAGAGACCCAGTACTTC. Protein sequence: CASSPMRTQETQYF. The chain is built from TRBV27 and TRBJ2-5; D is ambiguous. Germline CDR1 is MNHEY and CDR2 is SMNVEV (reference sequence). Trimming cost V 5 bases and J 1 base, with 11 bases left between them. The CDR3 runs to 14 residues.

The chain employs TRBV4-1 and TRBJ2-5; D gene ambiguous. V dropped 0 bases and J dropped 3 bases, with 11 bases sitting between them. This CDR3 has 15 amino acids. Germline V CDR1 and CDR2: MGHRA, YSYEKL. The CDR3 reads CASSQDWNREETQYF. CDR3 DNA: TGCGCCAGCAGCCAAGATTGGAACAGAGAAGAGACCCAGTACTTC.

This chain links TRBV28 with TRBJ1-4; TRBD1 agrees at 9 bases. Germline values: CDR1 MDHEN, CDR2 SYDVKM. This CDR3 has 18 amino acids. Trimming cost V 6 bases and J 4 bases; bases outside gene matches: 15. CDR3 region: CASSSTGTGFLYNEKLFF. The DNA for the CDR3 is TGTGCCAGCAGCTCAACCGGGACAGGGTTTCTGTATAATGAAAAACTGTTTTTT.